The T cell receptor beta chain described here comes from a study of T-cell memory formation after mild COVID-19. CDR1 is SGHDN and CDR2 is FVKESK in the germline V gene. With 4 bases removed from V and 1 base from J, the gap between germline ends came to 12 bases. The CDR3 has 15 residues. TCRdb recomputed calls from the 5' RACE reads with MiXCR, one row per CDR3 protein. The data show under 300,000 distinct CDR3 sequences, roughly 15% seen once. Study results and limitations: Several responding clones turned up in pre-infection memory, indicating that cross-reactive memory may have taken part.

The sample holds a few counts of this clonotype. The antigen is undetermined. This receptor was identified in a man between 18 and 29 years old who had mild COVID-19 (a few samples of this study predate the infection). Cell type and time point are not known. Source material: PBMCs or a T cell subset sorted from them (not recorded which). The chain joins TRBV14 to TRBJ2-3; no clear D gene. CDR3 region: CASSRVARRTDTQYF. The CDR3 DNA reads as TGTGCCAGCAGCCGGGTGGCGCGTCGCACAGATACGCAGTATTTT.